Shown below are 3 T cell receptor beta chains from a single sample sequenced in a study of blood T cell repertoires in COVID-19. Clones were sequenced by immunoSEQ multiplex PCR, and TCRdb holds only the in-frame ones, with some missing. The profile shows about 220,000 clones, around 84% of them singletons. What was sequenced was peripheral blood. These receptors came from a man aged 45-65 years who had recovered from COVID-19.

V gene TRBV20-1 combines with J gene TRBJ2-3; tentative D call: TRBD2 (5 bases). Germline CDR1 DFQATT, CDR2 SNEGSKA (reference sequence). Between the trimmed V and J ends, which lost 6 bases and 7 bases, there was a span of 11 bases. This CDR3 comprises 11 residues. The CDR3 sequence is CSALRRNTQYF. The CDR3 DNA reads TGCAGTGCCCTCCGGAGGAATACGCAGTATTTT.

The chain recombines TRBV18 with TRBJ2-7; 7 nucleotides line up with TRBD1. With V trimmed by 5 bases and J by 6 bases, 7 bases remained unmatched. Per germline, CDR1 KGHSH and CDR2 LQKENI. This CDR3 has 13 residues. CDR3 coding DNA: TGTGCCAGCTCAAACGACAGGGATGGCGAGCAGTACTTC. It yields the protein CASSNDRDGEQYF.

This clone appeared a single time. The CDR3 loop reads CASSSKTGVTSQLNIQYF. The CDR3 DNA is TGTGCCAGCAGTTCAAAGACAGGGGTTACTAGCCAATTGAACATTCAGTACTTC. This chain uses TRBV6-4 with TRBJ2-4; 8 nucleotides agree with TRBD1. CDR3 size: 18 residues. CDR1 and CDR2 from the germline V gene are MRHNA and SNTAGT. After removal of 5 bases from V and 7 bases from J, the junction contained 19 bases not matched to a gene.